Below, 25 T cell receptor beta chains from the same sample are listed, as sequenced in a study of cytomegalovirus exposure and HLA in healthy donors. With 60 Vbeta and 13 Jbeta primers, the PCR was carried out. Profiling relied on immunoSEQ multiplex PCR, and the TCRdb table lists in-frame clones only, not all of them. The sample gives some 63,000 clones, 65% to 90% of which show up once; under 2% is in the top ten. Material: PBMCs. The receptors shown here come from a human donor in good health.

The chain is built from TRBV6-5 and TRBJ1-2; D unclear. CDR3 length equals 13 residues. With 6 bases removed from V and 8 bases from J, the gap between germline ends came to 16 bases. In germline, CDR1 is MNHEY, CDR2 SVGAGI. CDR3 loop: CASRLPGREGYTF. The CDR3 DNA sequence: TGTGCCAGCAGATTACCTGGGAGGGAGGGCTACACCTTC.

A single count supports this clone. The chain links TRBV19 to TRBJ1-5; no clear D. Germline V lookup: CDR1 LNHDA, CDR2 SQIVND (reference sequence). With 3 bases removed from V and 5 bases from J, the gap between germline ends came to 8 bases. This CDR3 contains 13 residues. The CDR3 sequence: CASSIGEDQPQHF. The DNA for the CDR3 is TGTGCCAGTAGTATCGGTGAGGATCAGCCCCAGCATTTT. Full variable domain (outside the CDR3, taken from reference TRBV19 and TRBJ1-5): DGGITQSPKYLFRKEGQNVTLSCEQNLNHDAMYWYRQDPGQGLRLIYYSQIVNDFQKGDIAEGYSVSREKKESFPLTVTSAQKNPTAFYLCASSIGEDQPQHFGDGTRLSIL.

The chain links TRBV19 to TRBJ2-7; D gene uncertain. Looked up from germline, CDR1 is LNHDA and CDR2 is SQIVND (reference sequence). CDR3 length: 14 amino acids. The ends were cut back, 4 bases at V and 3 bases at J, with 13 bases in the middle. In DNA, the CDR3 is TGTGCCAGTAGTAGGTCAGGTTCAAACTACGAGCAGTACTTC. This encodes CASSRSGSNYEQYF.

The chain combines TRBV9 with TRBJ2-1; D may be TRBD1 (6 bases). V lost 2 bases, J lost 4 bases, and 13 bases lay in between. This CDR3 is built from 15 residues. CDR1 SGDLS and CDR2 YYNGEE come from the germline V gene. Here the CDR3 reads CASSVKGVSYNEQFF. DNA for the CDR3: TGTGCCAGCAGCGTCAAGGGGGTCTCTTACAATGAGCAGTTCTTC.

On this clone: The junction and the germline gene differ at one end; a read error may be behind it. The chain links TRBV5-5 to TRBJ1-2, with TRBD1 matching over 8 bases. The CDR3 contains 16 residues. Germline V CDR1 and CDR2: SGHKS, YYEKEE (reference sequence). The CDR3 DNA reads as TGTGCCAGCAGGCCGACAGGGGACCGTCGCCCGGGTGGCCACACCTTC. Protein: CASRPTGDRRPGGHTF. Combining the CDR3 with reference TRBV5-5 and TRBJ1-2 gives the whole variable domain DAGVTQSPTHLIKTRGQQVTLRCSPISGHKSVSWYQQVLGQGPQFIFQYYEKEERGRGNFPDRFSARQFPNYSSELNVNALLLGDSALYLCASRPTGDRRPGGHTFGSGTRLTVV.

The chain has TRBV6-1 and TRBJ1-6; no firm D call. The V end lost 0 bases, the J end lost 7 bases, and 10 bases lay between the germline ends. This CDR3 spans 15 amino acids. The germline V gene has CDR1 MNHNS and CDR2 SASEGT. The CDR3 is CASSEAAVSNSPLHF. DNA for the CDR3: TGTGCCAGCAGTGAAGCGGCCGTGTCGAATTCACCCCTCCACTTT.

This chain uses TRBV5-1 with TRBJ1-6, with a possible D match to TRBD1 (6 bases). The germline V and J ends were trimmed by 0 bases and 10 bases, with 11 bases remaining between them. The germline CDR1 and CDR2 sequences are SGHRS and YFSETQ. The CDR3 has 14 amino acids. CDR3 nucleotide sequence: TGCGCCAGCAGCTTGGAAAGGGGGGGATCACCCCTCCACTTT. Its translation: CASSLERGGSPLHF.

The rearrangement uses TRBV30 and TRBJ2-3; 8 bases fit TRBD2. This CDR3 contains 14 residues. Trimming took 3 bases from V and 2 from J; bases not matched to a gene: 4. In germline, CDR1 is GTSNPN, CDR2 SVGIG (reference sequence). CDR3 nucleotides: TGTGCCTGGAGCTTAGCGGGGCCCACAGATACGCAGTATTTT. As protein: CAWSLAGPTDTQYF.

The chain couples TRBV4-2 to TRBJ1-5; 9 positions match TRBD1. After removal of 1 base from V and 7 bases from J, the junction contained 11 bases not matched to a gene. The germline CDR1 and CDR2 sequences are LGHNA and YNFKEQ. The CDR3 is 17 residues long. CDR3 bases: TGTGCCAGCAGCCAAGGGGGGCCGGGACAGGGTTACCAGCCCCAGCATTTT. Protein: CASSQGGPGQGYQPQHF.

This chain uses TRBV10-2 with TRBJ1-1, with TRBD1 as a possible D gene (6 bases). The germline gives CDR1 WSHSY, CDR2 SAAADI. The V end lost 6 bases, the J end lost 1 base, and 6 bases lay between the germline ends. The length of the CDR3 is 12 residues. DNA of the CDR3: TGCGCCAGCAGGACAGGGAACACTGAAGCTTTCTTT. Its translation: CASRTGNTEAFF.

The genes are TRBV7-8 and TRBJ2-1, with D maybe TRBD1 (7 bases). The germline V gene encodes CDR1 SGHVS and CDR2 FQNEAQ. Deletions cut 5 bases from V and 4 bases from J, with 18 bases between. This CDR3 comprises 16 residues. The CDR3 sequence: CASSMRTGGVYNEQFF. The CDR3, as DNA: TGTGCCAGCAGCATGAGGACAGGCGGGGTGTACAATGAGCAGTTCTTC.

The gene calls are TRBV4-3 and TRBJ2-2; D unclear. The CDR3 totals 15 residues. Germline lookup yields CDR1 LGHNA and CDR2 YSLEER. V was clipped by 3 bases and J by 1 base, with 9 bases between them. This chain's CDR3 is CASSHAMLNTGELFF. Written as DNA, the CDR3 is TGCGCCAGCAGCCACGCTATGCTGAACACCGGGGAGCTGTTTTTT.

The chain combines TRBV23-1 with TRBJ1-3; D is perhaps TRBD1 (5 bases). TRBV23-1 is an open reading frame, and its role is uncertain. The CDR3 sequence is 21 residues long. Trimming pared 6 bases from V and 0 bases from J, leaving 30 bases between. Here the CDR3 DNA reads TGCGCCAGCAGGAGACACCGAGACAGATTCAGTCACCTAGACTCTGGAAACACCATATATTTT. Translated, it gives CASRRHRDRFSHLDSGNTIYF.

This chain connects TRBV4-1 to TRBJ2-2; 10 nucleotides match TRBD1. The V gene end was trimmed by 3 bases and the J gene end by 4 bases; junction bases not matched to a gene: 5. The CDR3 sequence is 16 residues long. Germline CDR1 and CDR2: MGHRA and YSYEKL. The CDR3 coding sequence is TGCGCCAGCAGCCAGAGGACAGGGGGACTCACCGGGGAGCTGTTTTTT. Protein sequence: CASSQRTGGLTGELFF.

The chain recombines TRBV11-1 with TRBJ1-6, with D possibly matching TRBD1 (5 bases). The CDR3 contains 15 residues. Germline V CDR1 and CDR2: SGHAT, FQDESV (reference sequence). The V end was cut by 4 bases, the J end by 7 bases, with 14 bases between. CDR3 amino acids: CASSSPDNTNSPLHF. The CDR3 bases are TGTGCCAGCAGCTCACCGGACAACACAAATTCACCCCTCCACTTT.

This clone was found once. This chain connects TRBV11-2 to TRBJ2-7; D gene unclear. The CDR3 runs 15 residues. The V end lost 7 bases, the J end lost 3 bases, and 19 bases lay between the germline ends. From germline, CDR1 is SGHAT and CDR2 FQNNGV. As DNA, the CDR3 is TGTGCCAGCAAAACCTCCCGGTCCTCCGACTACGAGCAGTACTTC. Amino acid sequence: CASKTSRSSDYEQYF.

Here the CDR3 reads CASSLQREGPYEQYF. CDR3 DNA sequence: TGTGCCAGCAGTCTTCAGCGGGAGGGCCCCTACGAGCAGTACTTC. V and J are TRBV28 and TRBJ2-5; 10 nucleotides match TRBD2. The J call is uncertain, as TRBJ2-7 better fits the DNA end. The CDR3 sequence is 15 residues long. Germline V gene lookup returns CDR1 MDHEN and CDR2 SYDVKM.

The chain combines TRBV4-2 with TRBJ2-3; 9 nucleotides agree with TRBD2. Trimming removed 0 bases from V and 1 base from J; junction bases left unmatched: 2. Germline-derived CDR1 and CDR2 are LGHNA and YNFKEQ. The CDR3 is 16 amino acids. The CDR3 loop reads CASSQDPSGGTDTQYF. The CDR3 DNA sequence: TGTGCCAGCAGCCAAGATCCTAGCGGGGGCACAGATACGCAGTATTTT.

This chain joins TRBV7-9 and TRBJ2-1, with D possibly TRBD2 on 6 matching bases. V dropped 4 bases and J dropped 5 bases, with 15 bases sitting between them. The germline gives CDR1 SEHNR, CDR2 FQNEAQ (reference sequence). CDR3 length: 15 residues. CDR3 region: CASSSLGWGDNEQFF. In DNA, the CDR3 is TGTGCCAGCAGCTCACTCGGGTGGGGGGACAATGAGCAGTTCTTC.

The chain couples TRBV14 to TRBJ1-5; D remains ambiguous. The CDR3 runs to 13 residues. V was shortened by 4 bases and J by 3 bases, with 7 bases between the two germline ends. CDR1 SGHDN and CDR2 FVKESK come from the germline V gene. CDR3 amino acids: CASSPVANQPQHF. The CDR3 nucleotides read TGTGCCAGCAGCCCTGTGGCCAATCAGCCCCAGCATTTT.

In the case of this clone: The junction shows a germline mismatch at one end, possibly a read error. The genes are TRBV11-3 and TRBJ2-1; TRBD2 is a possible D gene (6 bases). Germline V CDR1 and CDR2: SGHNT, YENEEA. The CDR3 consists of 20 residues. CDR3 loop: CVSSGRIPGTASRSYNEQFF. CDR3 coding DNA: TGTGTCAGCAGCGGGCGAATCCCCGGGACTGCCAGCCGCTCCTACAATGAGCAGTTCTTC. Complete variable domain (other parts from reference TRBV11-3 and TRBJ2-1): EAGVVQSPRYKIIEKKQPVAFWCNPISGHNTLYWYLQNLGQGPELLIRYENEEAVDDSQLPKDRFSAERLKGVDSTLKIQPAELGDSAVYLCVSSGRIPGTASRSYNEQFFGPGTRLTVL.

This chain connects TRBV7-8 to TRBJ2-3; 7 positions agree with TRBD1. The CDR3 is 16 residues long. The trim removed 5 bases at V and 0 bases at J, leaving 8 bases unmatched. The germline gives CDR1 SGHVS, CDR2 FQNEAQ. The CDR3 reads CASSRRQGSSTDTQYF. CDR3 DNA: TGTGCCAGCAGCCGAAGACAGGGTTCGAGCACAGATACGCAGTATTTT.

The chain employs TRBV5-6 and TRBJ1-5; 8 bases map to TRBD1. The CDR3 extends over 13 amino acids. Germline-derived CDR1 and CDR2 are SGHDT and YYEEEE. The V segment lost 6 bases and the J segment 6 bases; nucleotides outside the gene matches: 5. CDR3: CASTRGTGQPQHF. The CDR3 bases are TGTGCCAGCACCAGGGGGACAGGTCAGCCCCAGCATTTT.

This clone was counted between two and nine times. This sequence joins TRBV4-3 and TRBJ2-3; 8 positions match TRBD1. This CDR3 is built from 16 residues. Germline V gene lookup returns CDR1 LGHNA and CDR2 YSLEER. J gave up 8 bases and V 0 bases, and 10 bases lay outside the gene matches. CDR3 sequence: CASSQDRTGSFGTQYF. CDR3 nucleotides: TGCGCCAGCAGCCAAGATCGGACAGGGAGCTTCGGTACGCAGTATTTT.

The gene calls are TRBV30 and TRBJ2-3; no clear D gene. CDR3 length equals 15 residues. V was clipped by 6 bases and J by 7 bases, with 23 bases between them. Germline CDR1 and CDR2: GTSNPN and SVGIG (reference sequence). CDR3 protein: CACRDSGSPTNTQYF. The CDR3 nucleotides are TGTGCCTGCCGCGATTCCGGGTCCCCAACAAATACGCAGTATTTT.